This T cell receptor (beta chain) comes out of a study of graft-versus-host responses after intestinal transplantation. Study context: Grafts that recipients had were multivisceral, liver-intestinal, or isolated intestinal transplants.

Method: immunoSEQ multiplex PCR; TCRdb's copy keeps in-frame clones and lacks some. The sample lists tens of thousands of clones, 92% seen once, with about 0.28% in the top ten. About this clone: Its antigen is as yet unknown.

The CDR3 runs 14 residues. CDR1 is MGHRA and CDR2 is YSYEKL in the germline V gene. With 2 bases removed from V and 2 bases from J, the gap between germline ends came to 10 bases. This rearrangement joins TRBV4-1 to TRBJ2-7; a possible D gene is TRBD1 (6 bases). The specimen comprised unstimulated CD4+ T cells sorted from spleen or lymph node cells, sampled before intestinal transplant. This sequence was found in a human donor who received an intestinal transplant. The CDR3 sequence is CASSQTGQTYEQYF. The CDR3 bases are TGCGCCAGCAGCCAAACGGGACAAACCTACGAGCAGTACTTC.